This is a list of T cell receptor beta chains from one sample in a study of blood T cell repertoires in COVID-19. Here immunoSEQ multiplex PCR was the method, and the copy in TCRdb shows in-frame clones only, minus some. The data hold some 200,000 clones, with about 84% observed a single time. The sequencing input was peripheral blood. The receptor set was obtained from a human donor in a cohort sampled during active COVID-19. Both conserved end residues are part of each CDR3. D genes are given only for firm matches. For some rows the clone size is stated as once, few or many, or as a class when expanded; others skip it.

>NA|TRBJ1-5|NA|15|TRBV5-1
CASSSFGGKDQPQHF
TGCGCCAGCAGCAGCTTTGGGGGCAAGGATCAGCCCCAGCATTTT
>NA|TRBJ2-5|TRBD2|15|TRBV11-3
CASSTRLAGEETQYF
TGTGCCAGCAGCACAAGACTAGCGGGGGAAGAGACCCAGTACTTC
>NA|TRBJ2-3|NA|20|TRBV10-2
CASSFPPPKGSGESTDTQYF
TGCGCCAGCAGTTTCCCCCCGCCTAAGGGTAGCGGAGAGAGCACAGATACGCAGTATTTT
>NA|TRBJ2-2|TRBD2|15|TRBV28
CASKWGGPNTGELFF
TGTGCCAGCAAGTGGGGAGGGCCGAACACCGGGGAGCTGTTTTTT
>few|TRBJ1-3|TRBD1|14|TRBV6-5
CASRDRGAGNTIYF
TGTGCCAGCAGAGACAGGGGGGCCGGAAACACCATATATTTT
>NA|TRBJ1-2|TRBD1|16|TRBV7-9
CASSLSTGTGMYGYTF
TGTGCCAGCAGCTTATCAACCGGGACAGGGATGTATGGCTACACCTTC
>NA|TRBJ2-4|TRBD2|17|TRBV4-2
CASSQDLASGSRHIQYF
TGTGCCAGCAGCCAAGATCTGGCTAGCGGGAGTAGGCACATTCAGTACTTC
>once|TRBJ1-5|NA|17|TRBV18
CASSPMPLSAGGQPQHF
TGTGCCAGCTCACCAATGCCACTCTCGGCGGGGGGTCAGCCCCAGCATTTT
>NA|TRBJ2-3|NA|15|TRBV10-3
CAISDRRDLTDTQYF
TGTGCCATCAGTGATCGGCGGGATCTCACAGATACGCAGTATTTT
>NA|TRBJ2-1|TRBD2|16|TRBV7-2
CASSLAWDYRYNEQFF
TGTGCCAGCAGCTTAGCATGGGACTATCGGTACAATGAGCAGTTCTTC
>NA|TRBJ1-2|NA|13|TRBV7-9
CASSLANGGSYTF
TGTGCCAGCAGCTTAGCGAACGGGGGAAGCTACACCTTC
>NA|TRBJ2-3|NA|14|TRBV5-6
CASSLGLVSDTQYF
TGTGCCAGCAGCTTGGGTCTAGTTTCAGATACGCAGTATTTT
>NA|TRBJ2-2|NA|15|TRBV5-6
CASRLQATGTGELFF
TGTGCCAGCAGATTACAGGCGACCGGCACCGGGGAGCTGTTTTTT
>NA|TRBJ2-1|TRBD2|16|TRBV4-1
CASSQETSGDYNEQFF
TGCGCCAGCAGCCAAGAAACTAGCGGGGACTACAATGAGCAGTTCTTC
>NA|TRBJ1-1|TRBD1|15|TRBV5-4
CASSLDGDRASEAFF
TGTGCCAGCAGCTTGGACGGAGACAGGGCGTCTGAAGCTTTCTTT
>NA|TRBJ2-5|NA|15|TRBV5-4
CASSPTGRGRETQYF
TGTGCCAGCAGCCCAACCGGTCGGGGAAGAGAGACCCAGTACTTC
>NA|TRBJ2-7|NA|15|TRBV4-1
CASSQERRTSYEQYF
TGCGCCAGCAGCCAAGAACGGCGGACTTCCTACGAGCAGTACTTC
>NA|TRBJ2-3|TRBD1|14|TRBV7-3
CASSPTGAKDTQYF
TGTGCCAGCAGCCCTACAGGGGCTAAAGATACGCAGTATTTT
>NA|TRBJ1-2|NA|15|TRBV28
CASSPGGGGNYGYTF
TGTGCCAGCAGCCCCGGGGGAGGGGGTAACTATGGCTACACCTTC
>once|TRBJ2-7|NA|13|TRBV7-9
CAGSRQGGGEQYF
TGTGCCGGGTCTCGGCAGGGCGGTGGCGAGCAGTACTTC
>NA|TRBJ1-5|NA|16|TRBV5-8
CASSSRTSLSNQPQHF
TGTGCCAGCAGCTCTAGGACAAGCCTCAGCAATCAGCCCCAGCATTTT
>NA|TRBJ2-7|TRBD2|13|TRBV7-3
CASSSSGGYEQYF
TGTGCCAGCAGCAGTAGCGGGGGATACGAGCAGTACTTC
>NA|TRBJ2-3|NA|13|TRBV11-3
CASSWTSGDTQYF
TGTGCCAGCAGCTGGACCTCAGGGGATACGCAGTATTTT
>NA|TRBJ2-1|NA|12|TRBV5-4
CASTPTRNEQFF
TGTGCCAGCACACCTACCCGCAATGAGCAGTTCTTC
>few|TRBJ1-5|TRBD1|17|TRBV4-1
CASSQGIRGRGNQPQHF
TGCGCCAGCAGCCAAGGGATCAGGGGGCGAGGCAATCAGCCCCAGCATTTT
>NA|TRBJ2-7|NA|13|TRBV6-5
CASSYGATYEQYF
TGTGCCAGCAGTTACGGGGCTACCTACGAGCAGTACTTC
>NA|TRBJ1-3|TRBD1|15|TRBV4-3
CASSQEQGSGNTIYF
TGCGCCAGCAGCCAAGAACAGGGGTCTGGAAACACCATATATTTT
>NA|TRBJ2-7|TRBD1|18|TRBV7-2
CASSFSGTGTGGSYEQYF
TGTGCCAGCAGCTTCTCCGGTACCGGGACAGGGGGATCCTACGAGCAGTACTTC
>NA|TRBJ2-3|NA|12|TRBV2
CASGRSTDTQYF
TGTGCCAGCGGGAGGAGCACAGATACGCAGTATTTT
>few|TRBJ1-5|TRBD1|13|TRBV2
CASIDRGNQPQHF
TGTGCCAGCATAGACAGGGGCAATCAGCCCCAGCATTTT
>NA|TRBJ2-6|NA|14|TRBV13
CASSNKPGANVLTF
TGTGCCAGCAGCAACAAACCTGGGGCCAACGTCCTGACTTTC
>few|TRBJ1-1|NA|12|TRBV6-5
CASRRGNTEAFF
TGTGCCAGCAGAAGAGGGAACACTGAAGCTTTCTTT
>NA|TRBJ1-5|NA|17|TRBV7-2
CASSLGQGRGSNQPQHF
TGTGCCAGCAGCCTCGGACAAGGCCGAGGAAGCAATCAGCCCCAGCATTTT
>NA|TRBJ1-5|NA|16|TRBV6-4
CASSDSTRVSNQPQHF
TGTGCCAGCAGTGACTCGACCAGGGTGAGCAATCAGCCCCAGCATTTT
>NA|TRBJ1-1|TRBD1|14|TRBV5-1
CASSLGDRNTEAFF
TGCGCCAGCAGCTTGGGGGACAGGAACACTGAAGCTTTCTTT
>NA|TRBJ1-4|TRBD1|17|TRBV5-1
CASSYGTGAGVGEKLFF
TGCGCCAGCAGCTATGGGACAGGAGCCGGCGTCGGTGAAAAACTGTTTTTT
>NA|TRBJ1-5|NA|15|TRBV2
CASSEKVRPNQPQHF
TGTGCCAGCAGTGAAAAAGTCAGGCCCAATCAGCCCCAGCATTTT
>NA|TRBJ1-2|NA|13|TRBV12-3/TRBV12-4
CASSLVENYGYTF
TGTGCCAGCAGTTTAGTGGAGAACTATGGCTACACCTTC
>NA|TRBJ2-2|TRBD2|16|TRBV11-2
CASTGGLAGMSGELFF
TGTGCCAGCACGGGTGGACTAGCGGGGATGAGCGGGGAGCTGTTTTTT
>NA|TRBJ2-7|NA|15|TRBV5-6
CASSQTGQKRGEQYF
TGTGCCAGCAGCCAAACGGGCCAAAAAAGGGGCGAGCAGTACTTC
>NA|TRBJ2-5|NA|14|TRBV5-5
CASSFLTIQETQYF
TGTGCCAGCAGCTTCCTCACAATCCAAGAGACCCAGTACTTC
>NA|TRBJ1-2|NA|13|TRBV7-2
CASSPWGVDGYTF
TGTGCCAGCAGCCCGTGGGGAGTTGATGGCTACACCTTC
>many|TRBJ2-2|TRBD1|15|TRBV25-1
CASSEGDRDTGELFF
TGTGCCAGCAGTGAAGGGGACAGGGACACCGGGGAGCTGTTTTTT
>NA|TRBJ1-5|NA|17|TRBV24-1
CATSEPWGQGNNQPQHF
TGTGCCACCAGTGAACCCTGGGGGCAGGGCAACAATCAGCCCCAGCATTTT
>NA|TRBJ2-2|TRBD2|19|TRBV4-1
CASSQAGLAGVTNTGELFF
TGCGCCAGCAGCCAAGCGGGACTAGCGGGCGTTACGAACACCGGGGAGCTGTTTTTT
>NA|TRBJ2-1|NA|16|TRBV4-1
CASTKTEAQDYNEQFF
TGCGCCAGCACCAAAACGGAGGCTCAAGACTACAATGAGCAGTTCTTC
>NA|TRBJ1-2|TRBD1|14|TRBV7-8
CASSFKTGGNGYTF
TGTGCCAGCAGCTTCAAGACAGGGGGCAATGGCTACACCTTC
>NA|TRBJ1-3|NA|19|TRBV3-1/TRBV3-2
CASSNNRHRGVYSGNTIYF
TGTGCCAGCAGCAACAATCGGCACCGGGGGGTATACTCTGGAAACACCATATATTTT
>NA|TRBJ2-7|TRBD2|15|TRBV5-1
CASSLLAGGLYEQYF
TGCGCCAGCAGCTTGTTGGCGGGGGGTCTCTACGAGCAGTACTTC
>NA|TRBJ1-1|NA|15|TRBV5-1
CASSFGSRGNTEAFF
TGCGCCAGCAGCTTCGGGTCCAGGGGGAACACTGAAGCTTTCTTT
>few|TRBJ2-7|TRBD1|16|TRBV10-3
CAISDRDRHRDYEQYF
TGTGCCATCAGTGATAGGGACAGGCATAGGGATTACGAGCAGTACTTC
>NA|TRBJ2-2|TRBD1|16|TRBV5-1
CASSLEVGGNTGELFF
TGCGCCAGCAGCTTGGAGGTAGGGGGCAACACCGGGGAGCTGTTTTTT
>NA|TRBJ2-1|TRBD2|15|TRBV5-1
CASSLVVAGYNEQFF
TGCGCCAGCAGCTTGGTAGTAGCGGGGTACAATGAGCAGTTCTTC